This T cell receptor (beta chain) stems from a study of T cell repertoires in cytomegalovirus infection. As for the study in general: An indication of both CMV infection and matching HLA type came from public TCR beta signatures. Study-wide results and limits: It was HLA-C-restricted CMV-specific TCR beta clonotypes that dominated the response ex vivo. Carriage of CMV together with the relevant HLA was identifiable through cumulative public TCR beta family frequency.

There are many counts of this clonotype. The antigen remains undetermined. TCRdb re-called the reads through MiXCR, storing one row per CDR3 protein. The data show around 440,000 distinct CDR3 sequences, about 11% seen once. The V end was cut by 1 base, the J end by 3 bases, with 4 bases between. This CDR3 region has 12 residues. Per germline, CDR1 SEHNR and CDR2 FQNEAQ (reference sequence). The receptor's source is a human donor in good health (CMV status not recorded). Some clones in this sample may be carry-over from other donors' samples. V and J are TRBV7-9 and TRBJ2-7; D gene ambiguous. The sample comprised PBMCs. CDR3 in DNA: TGTGCCAGCAGCTTAGACGACTACGAGCAGTACTTC. This codes for CASSLDDYEQYF.